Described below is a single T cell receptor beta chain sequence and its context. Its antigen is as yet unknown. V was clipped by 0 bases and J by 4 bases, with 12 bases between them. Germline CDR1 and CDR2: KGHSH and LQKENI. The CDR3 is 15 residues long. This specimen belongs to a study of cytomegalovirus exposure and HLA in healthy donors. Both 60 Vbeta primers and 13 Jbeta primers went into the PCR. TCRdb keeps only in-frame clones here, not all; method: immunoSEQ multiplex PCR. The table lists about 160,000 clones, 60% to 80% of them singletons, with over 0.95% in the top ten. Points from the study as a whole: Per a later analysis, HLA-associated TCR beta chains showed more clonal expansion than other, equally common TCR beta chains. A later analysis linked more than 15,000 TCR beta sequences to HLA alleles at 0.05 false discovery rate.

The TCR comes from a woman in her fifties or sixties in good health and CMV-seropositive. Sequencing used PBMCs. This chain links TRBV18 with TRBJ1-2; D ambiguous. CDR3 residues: CASSPPTSSAYGYTF. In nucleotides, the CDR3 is TGTGCCAGCTCACCACCTACTTCTAGCGCCTATGGCTACACCTTC.